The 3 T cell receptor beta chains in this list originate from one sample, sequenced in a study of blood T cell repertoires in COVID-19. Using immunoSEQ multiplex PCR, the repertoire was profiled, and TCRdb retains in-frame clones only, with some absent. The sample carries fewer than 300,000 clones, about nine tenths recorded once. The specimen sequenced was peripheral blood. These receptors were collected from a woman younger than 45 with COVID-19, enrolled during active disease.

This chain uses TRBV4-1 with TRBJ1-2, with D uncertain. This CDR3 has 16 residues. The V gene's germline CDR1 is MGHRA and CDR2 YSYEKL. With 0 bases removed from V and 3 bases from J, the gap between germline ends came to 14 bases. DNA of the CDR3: TGCGCCAGCAGCCAAGATAGTCCTATCTCTCACTATGGCTACACCTTC. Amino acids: CASSQDSPISHYGYTF.

CDR3 coding DNA: TGTGCCAGCAGTTATTTCCTTGGACAGCCTAATGAAAAACTGTTTTTT. The encoded protein is CASSYFLGQPNEKLFF. The V gene is TRBV6-6, the J gene TRBJ1-4, with D perhaps TRBD1 (6 bases). CDR1 MNHNY and CDR2 SVGAGI come from the germline V gene (reference sequence). Trimming took 3 bases from V and 3 from J, leaving 14 bases between them. This CDR3 comprises 16 residues.

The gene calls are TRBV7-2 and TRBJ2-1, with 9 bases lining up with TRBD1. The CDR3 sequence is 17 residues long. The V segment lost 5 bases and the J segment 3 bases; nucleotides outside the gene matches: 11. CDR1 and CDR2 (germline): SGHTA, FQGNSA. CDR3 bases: TGTGCCAGCAGCGCTCCGGGACAGGGTCAACTCTACAATGAGCAGTTCTTC. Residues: CASSAPGQGQLYNEQFF. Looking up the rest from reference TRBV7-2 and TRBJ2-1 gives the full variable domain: GAGVSQSPSNKVTEKGKDVELRCDPISGHTALYWYRQSLGQGLEFLIYFQGNSAPDKSGLPSDRFSAERTGGSVSTLTIQRTQQEDSAVYLCASSAPGQGQLYNEQFFGPGTRLTVL.